The present entry profiles one T cell receptor beta chain with its context. This sample is part of a study of shared clonotypes between healthy human individuals. The ends were cut back, 3 bases at V and 6 bases at J, with 5 bases in the middle. CDR1 SQVTM and CDR2 ANQGSEA come from the germline V gene. The CDR3 length is 10 residues. The assay ran at deep level. Template for every sorted-subset replicate PCR totaled approximately 0.2 ug DNA, tens of thousands of T cell genomes. Sequencing used immunoSEQ multiplex PCR; TCRdb keeps in-frame clones, though not all of them. The top ten hold roughly 0.13% of the sample, which has roughly 2 million clones, approximately 96% seen once.

Material for sequencing was naive CD4+ T cells sorted from blood. The subset is: CD45RA+ positively selected. The sequence derives from a man between 18 and 35 years old in good health. V is TRBV29-1 and J is TRBJ1-1; D gene uncertain. CDR3 DNA: TGCAGCGTTGAGTTTGCTGAAGCTTTCTTT. As protein: CSVEFAEAFF. The full variable domain, in which reference TRBV29-1 and TRBJ1-1 provide the parts outside the CDR3, is SAVISQKPSRDICQRGTSLTIQCQVDSQVTMMFWYRQQPGQSLTLIATANQGSEATYESGFVIDKFPISRPNLTFSTLTVSNMSPEDSSIYLCSVEFAEAFFGQGTRLTVV.